One T cell receptor (beta chain) is described in this entry. This clone's antigen is unknown. Base qualities are not recorded, but no much larger clone differs from it by a single base. This entry comes from a study of blood T cell repertoires in COVID-19 (dated by TCRdb to the early 2020s). Notes on the research overall: Samples from collaborators originated in the United States, Italy and Spain and spanned both the acute and convalescent phases of COVID-19. The material from the prospective study consisted of cDNA or gDNA derived from T cells, B-cell-depleted T cells, or PBMCs. Subjects who had been exposed to COVID-19, were actively infected with it, or had recovered from it provided the deeply sampled blood TCRbeta repertoires that made up the dataset. The repertoires were made available in a free public database intended to serve as a resource for research on the immune response to SARS-CoV-2. Samples were obtained from the ongoing ImmuneRACE study (first 160 participants) and from over 1,000 subjects provided by 6 global collaborators. Sample metadata almost always included a de-identified subject ID, COVID-19 status, age in years and sex. Where available, HLA class I and class II types were taken from metadata supplied by the sample provider and were not determined by assay-based typing. What the work shows at the level of the full study, not this receptor alone: Clinical and demographic metadata were provided uncurated, with the amount varying by source and participant.

The immunoSEQ Assay, a bias-controlled multiplex PCR, was used to amplify TCRbeta CDR3 regions from genomic DNA. Per the authors' processing: Within the assay, amplification of reference gene primers was used to estimate how many nucleated cells each sample contained. To quantify the absolute abundance of each unique TCRbeta CDR3 rearrangement, sequence reads were collapsed and filtered. For each sample, productive Simpson clonality was calculated by taking the square root of Simpson's diversity index across productive rearrangements. TCRdb holds this immuneACCESS table with in-frame rearrangements only. Some clones are missing; in checked studies, unresolved V genes explain under half, and the rest has no known cause. V and J calls and clone size are given by that table; D and trimming were obtained from the DNA. The sample contains tens of thousands of clones, roughly 82% of them found a single time. The ten largest clones capture 1.5% to 2% of the sample.

V is cut by 0 bases and J by 0 bases, and the space between the germline ends is 7 bases. CDR1 and CDR2, looked up from the germline V gene (reference sequence), are MNHEY and SMNVEV. From the cysteine through the phenylalanine, the CDR3 covers 15 amino acids. The read is trimmed to its CDR3 DNA, 45 bases read in frame from base 1. Each collaborating institution followed its own protocols to collect whole blood in K2EDTA tubes. For TCRbeta analysis, collaborators shipped samples as frozen whole blood, isolated PBMCs, or DNA extracted from either of those sample types. The clonotype comes from a woman in her sixties or seventies with acute or convalescent COVID-19. The chain joins TRBV27 to TRBJ2-3; the D gene identity is not certain. The sequencing input was peripheral blood. CDR3 region: CASSLSPYSTDTQYF. The nucleotide sequence reads TGTGCCAGCAGTTTATCCCCCTATAGCACAGATACGCAGTATTTT.